This entry describes one T cell receptor beta chain. Antigen specificity is unknown. Trimming took off 10 bases at V and 3 bases at J, with 13 bases between the two ends. Germline V lookup: CDR1 MNHEY, CDR2 SVGAGI. CDR3 length: 12 amino acids. Conversion of TCR transcripts into cDNA relied on 5'RACE template switching, which added a universal primer site and UMIs. TCRdb independently ran MiXCR on the 5' RACE reads; one entry per CDR3 protein. The sample holds 620,000 or so distinct CDR3 sequences, 12% seen once. This sample is part of a study of T cells after yellow fever vaccination. Overall study results and limits: Although the secondary response was weaker, it peaked faster, at day 5 versus 15. Most primary-vaccination clones recurred post-booster (approximately 96% CD4, about 87% CD8). Some clonotypes were seen in both the CD4 and the CD8 compartments. These made up a small share and likely arose from convergent recombination.

Sequences were derived from PBMCs, sampled on the day of the yellow fever booster vaccination. The chain uses TRBV6-5 and TRBJ2-7, with D perhaps matching TRBD2 (6 bases). This clonotype was obtained from a man younger than 40 who received the YFV17D yellow fever vaccine. CDR3 region: CATRRDHYEQYF. The CDR3 DNA follows: TGTGCCACCAGGAGGGATCACTACGAGCAGTACTTC.